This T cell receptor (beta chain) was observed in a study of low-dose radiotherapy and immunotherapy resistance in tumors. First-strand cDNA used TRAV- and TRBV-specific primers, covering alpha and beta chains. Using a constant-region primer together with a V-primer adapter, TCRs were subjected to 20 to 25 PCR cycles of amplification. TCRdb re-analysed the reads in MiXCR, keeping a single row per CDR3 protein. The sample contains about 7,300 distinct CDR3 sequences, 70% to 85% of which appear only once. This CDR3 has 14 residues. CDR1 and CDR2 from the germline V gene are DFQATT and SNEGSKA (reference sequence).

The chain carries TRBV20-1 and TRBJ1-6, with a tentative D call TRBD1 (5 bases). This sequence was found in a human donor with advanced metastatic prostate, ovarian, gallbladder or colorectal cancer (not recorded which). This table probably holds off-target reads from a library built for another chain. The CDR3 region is CSATSLRGNSPLHF. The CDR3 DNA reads TGCAGCGCGACCTCCTTGAGGGGTAATTCACCCCTCCACTTT.